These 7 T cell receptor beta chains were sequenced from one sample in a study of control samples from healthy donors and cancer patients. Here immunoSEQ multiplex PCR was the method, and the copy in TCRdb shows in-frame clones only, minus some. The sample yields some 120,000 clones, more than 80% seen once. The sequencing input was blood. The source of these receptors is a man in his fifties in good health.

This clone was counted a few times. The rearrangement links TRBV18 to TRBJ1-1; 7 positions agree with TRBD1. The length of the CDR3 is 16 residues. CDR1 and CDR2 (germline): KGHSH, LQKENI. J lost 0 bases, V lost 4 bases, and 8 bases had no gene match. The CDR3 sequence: CASSRSGQLLNTEAFF. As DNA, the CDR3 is TGTGCCAGCTCACGTTCGGGACAGCTATTGAACACTGAAGCTTTCTTT.

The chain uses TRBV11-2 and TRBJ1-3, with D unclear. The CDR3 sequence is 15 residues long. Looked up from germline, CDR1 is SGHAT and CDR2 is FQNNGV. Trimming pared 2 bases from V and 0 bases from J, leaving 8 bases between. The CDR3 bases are TGTGCCAGCAGCTTAAGTCCCTTCTCTGGAAACACCATATATTTT. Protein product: CASSLSPFSGNTIYF.

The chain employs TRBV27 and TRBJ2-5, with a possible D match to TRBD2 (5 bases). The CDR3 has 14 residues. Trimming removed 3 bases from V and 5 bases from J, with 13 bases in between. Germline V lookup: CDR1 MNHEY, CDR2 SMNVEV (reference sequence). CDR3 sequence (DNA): TGTGCCAGCAGTTTTAGTCCCACGGGGGAGACCCAGTACTTC. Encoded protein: CASSFSPTGETQYF.

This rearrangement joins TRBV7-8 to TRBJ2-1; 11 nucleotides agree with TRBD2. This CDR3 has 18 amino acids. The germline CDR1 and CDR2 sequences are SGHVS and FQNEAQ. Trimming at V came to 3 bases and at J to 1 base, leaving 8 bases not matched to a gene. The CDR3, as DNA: TGTGCCAGCAGCTTGGTAGCGGGGGGGCCGGGATCCTACAATGAGCAGTTCTTC. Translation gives CASSLVAGGPGSYNEQFF.

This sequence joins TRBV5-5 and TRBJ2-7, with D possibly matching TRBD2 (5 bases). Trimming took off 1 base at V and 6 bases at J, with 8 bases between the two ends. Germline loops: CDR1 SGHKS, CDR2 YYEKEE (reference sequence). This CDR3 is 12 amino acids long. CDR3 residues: CASSLPGSEQYF. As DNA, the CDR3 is TGTGCCAGCAGCTTGCCGGGGAGCGAGCAGTACTTC.

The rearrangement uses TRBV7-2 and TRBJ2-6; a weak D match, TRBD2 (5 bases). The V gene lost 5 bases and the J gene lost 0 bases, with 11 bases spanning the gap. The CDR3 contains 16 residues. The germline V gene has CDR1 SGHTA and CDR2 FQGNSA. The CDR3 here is CASSPMGSSGANVLTF. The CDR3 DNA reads TGTGCCAGCAGCCCAATGGGGAGCTCTGGGGCCAACGTCCTGACTTTC.

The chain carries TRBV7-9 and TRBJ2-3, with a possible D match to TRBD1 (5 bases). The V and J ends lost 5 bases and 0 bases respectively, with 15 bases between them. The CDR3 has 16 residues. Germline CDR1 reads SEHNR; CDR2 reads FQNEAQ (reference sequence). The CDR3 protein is CASSLTEIPSTDTQYF. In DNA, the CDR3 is TGTGCCAGCAGCCTGACAGAAATTCCTAGCACAGATACGCAGTATTTT.